Each of the 17 T cell receptor beta chains below was sequenced from the same sample in a study of blood T cell repertoires in COVID-19. Here immunoSEQ multiplex PCR was the method, and the copy in TCRdb shows in-frame clones only, minus some. The sample carries under 110,000 clones, 70% to 80% recorded once. The sample comprised peripheral blood. These receptors originate from a man older than 75 with COVID-19, enrolled during active disease.

The genes are TRBV23-1 and TRBJ2-7, with 12 bases identical to TRBD2. TRBV23-1 is an ORF, with its function uncertain. V lost 9 bases to trimming and J lost 2 bases; unmatched junction nucleotides: 5. This CDR3 is 14 amino acids long. CDR3 bases: TGCGCCAGGCGGGGACTAGCGGGTCCCTACGAGCAGTACTTC. This translates into CARRGLAGPYEQYF.

This CDR3 is CASSPQGQFYEQYF. The CDR3 bases are TGTGCCAGCAGTCCCCAGGGACAGTTTTACGAGCAGTACTTC. The chain combines TRBV28 with TRBJ2-7; 7 nucleotides agree with TRBD1. The CDR3 runs to 14 residues. From germline, CDR1 is MDHEN and CDR2 SYDVKM. V trimming: 5 bases; J trimming: 4 bases; junction bases outside the gene matches: 8.

This chain joins TRBV7-2 and TRBJ2-3, with a weak D call TRBD1 (6 bases). The CDR3 has 16 residues. Germline CDR1 SGHTA, CDR2 FQGNSA. V was pared by 6 bases and J by 2 bases, with 18 bases between. The CDR3 DNA reads as TGTGCCAGCAGTTTCACTGGGGGCACGTTCACAGATACGCAGTATTTT. Its translation: CASSFTGGTFTDTQYF. Using reference TRBV7-2 and TRBJ2-3 for the parts outside the CDR3, the full variable domain is GAGVSQSPSNKVTEKGKDVELRCDPISGHTALYWYRQSLGQGLEFLIYFQGNSAPDKSGLPSDRFSAERTGGSVSTLTIQRTQQEDSAVYLCASSFTGGTFTDTQYFGPGTRLTVL.

The chain recombines TRBV2 with TRBJ2-3, with 7 bases aligning to TRBD1. Germline CDR1 SNHLY, CDR2 FYNNEI. CDR3 length: 18 residues. The V and J ends lost 2 bases and 2 bases, in that order; junction bases with no gene match: 13. CDR3 nucleotide sequence: TGTGCCAGCAGTGAACCGGTTCCCGGCCAGGGGGACACAGATACGCAGTATTTT. Translation: CASSEPVPGQGDTDTQYF.

V and J are TRBV4-1 and TRBJ2-5; weak D call: TRBD2 (5 bases). V was pared by 6 bases and J by 5 bases, with 10 bases between. Germline V gives CDR1 MGHRA, CDR2 YSYEKL. The CDR3 consists of 12 residues. CDR3 in amino acids: CASSFPGETQYF. The CDR3 bases are TGCGCCAGCAGTTTCCCGGGGGAGACCCAGTACTTC.

This clone has a single count. The J gene is TRBJ1-1, the V gene TRBV6-1; D gene ambiguous. V dropped 3 bases and J dropped 5 bases, with 19 bases sitting between them. This CDR3 spans 16 amino acids. The V gene's germline CDR1 is MNHNS and CDR2 SASEGT. CDR3 in DNA: TGTGCCAGCAGTGATCCTGCGAGGCGCGGAGGAACTGAAGCTTTCTTT. Translated: CASSDPARRGGTEAFF.

This clone showed up just a few times. The chain employs TRBV19 and TRBJ1-5; tentative D call: TRBD1 (5 bases). Between the trimmed V and J ends, which lost 3 bases and 11 bases, there was a span of 20 bases. Germline CDR1 is LNHDA and CDR2 is SQIVND (reference sequence). The CDR3 runs to 15 residues. In nucleotides, the CDR3 is TGTGCCAGTAGTATGGGGACCGGGGACTTAATTTCCCAGCATTTT. Translated, it gives CASSMGTGDLISQHF.

V usage is TRBV18 and J usage is TRBJ2-1; TRBD2 matches 13 bases. Per the germline V gene, CDR1 is KGHSH and CDR2 is LQKENI. The length of the CDR3 is 14 residues. V shed 4 bases and J 6 bases; nucleotides not matched to a gene: 0. This CDR3 reads CASSRTSGSNEQFF. DNA of the CDR3: TGTGCCAGCTCACGGACTAGCGGGAGCAATGAGCAGTTCTTC.

The chain carries TRBV18 and TRBJ2-3; 8 bases align to TRBD1. With 4 bases clipped from V and 0 bases from J, the junction kept 6 bases outside the gene matches. The CDR3 runs to 16 residues. Germline values: CDR1 KGHSH, CDR2 LQKENI. CDR3 residues: CASSQQGDWSTDTQYF. The DNA of the CDR3 is TGTGCCAGCTCACAACAGGGGGATTGGAGCACAGATACGCAGTATTTT.

The V call is TRBV6-5, the J call TRBJ2-2; D unclear. This CDR3 comprises 14 residues. CDR1 is MNHEY, CDR2 SVGAGI, per germline. V lost 7 bases, J lost 1 base, and 10 bases lay in between. CDR3 amino acids: CASTPTENTGELFF. In DNA form, the CDR3 reads TGTGCCAGCACCCCGACTGAGAACACCGGGGAGCTGTTTTTT.

The CDR3 protein is CASSLSFQVNNEQFF. In nucleotides, the CDR3 is TGTGCCAGCAGCCTCAGCTTCCAGGTAAACAATGAGCAGTTCTTC. The chain joins TRBV3-1 (or the pseudogene TRBV3-2) to TRBJ2-1; D not resolved. Trimming cost V 4 bases and J 5 bases, with 15 bases left between them. Looked up from germline, CDR1 is LGHDT and CDR2 is YNNKEL (reference sequence). The CDR3 is made up of 15 amino acids.

The chain is built from TRBV28 and TRBJ1-6, with 7 bases fitting TRBD1. Losses at the gene ends were 6 bases for V and 0 bases for J; bases not matched to a gene: 8. CDR3 length equals 17 residues. Germline loops: CDR1 MDHEN, CDR2 SYDVKM. The CDR3 DNA reads as TGTGCCAGCAGGACAGGGTCACCGAGCTCCTATAATTCACCCCTCCACTTT. Encoded protein: CASRTGSPSSYNSPLHF.

The rearrangement joins TRBV5-4 to TRBJ2-1; D is perhaps TRBD1 (6 bases). Trimming removed 0 bases at V and 0 bases at J, with 10 bases between. Germline loops: CDR1 SGHNT, CDR2 YYREEE (reference sequence). The CDR3 runs to 16 residues. CDR3: CASSLGGRGSYNEQFF. The CDR3, as DNA: TGTGCCAGCAGCTTGGGGGGCAGGGGCTCCTACAATGAGCAGTTCTTC.

The chain has TRBV4-2 and TRBJ2-1, with TRBD2 identical over 12 bases. The CDR3 spans 17 residues. Trimming cost V 3 bases and J 2 bases; bases outside gene matches: 5. Germline V CDR1 and CDR2: LGHNA, YNFKEQ. As DNA, the CDR3 is TGTGCCAGCAGCCAGAGACTAGCGGGAGTTACCTACAATGAGCAGTTCTTC. Amino acid sequence: CASSQRLAGVTYNEQFF.

J is TRBJ2-5 and V is TRBV4-3; 10 positions match TRBD1. The ends lost 1 base at V and 5 bases at J; junction bases unmatched: 4. Germline values: CDR1 LGHNA, CDR2 YSLEER. CDR3 size: 15 residues. CDR3 nucleotides: TGCGCCAGCAGCCAAGTTTCGGACAGGGGGGAGACCCAGTACTTC. This gives the protein CASSQVSDRGETQYF.

This chain uses TRBV9 with TRBJ1-6, with D possibly TRBD1 on 6 matching bases. The germline V gene encodes CDR1 SGDLS and CDR2 YYNGEE. The CDR3 runs 16 residues. Trimming removed 0 bases at V and 5 bases at J, with 12 bases between. DNA for the CDR3: TGTGCCAGCAGCGTAGGGTACAGGGTTAATAATTCACCCCTCCACTTT. Translating gives CASSVGYRVNNSPLHF.

The V call is TRBV9, the J call TRBJ2-1, with unresolved D. V lost 6 bases and J lost 0, with 13 bases in between. The CDR3 spans 15 residues. In germline, CDR1 is SGDLS, CDR2 YYNGEE. Here the CDR3 DNA reads TGTGCCAGCACCCGCCAAGCGAGCTCCTACAATGAGCAGTTCTTC. Residues: CASTRQASSYNEQFF. Full variable domain (missing parts from reference TRBV9 and TRBJ2-1): DSGVTQTPKHLITATGQRVTLRCSPRSGDLSVYWYQQSLDQGLQFLIQYYNGEERAKGNILERFSAQQFPDLHSELNLSSLELGDSALYFCASTRQASSYNEQFFGPGTRLTVL.